This passage covers 20 T cell receptor beta chains from one sample sequenced in a study of blood T cell repertoires in COVID-19. Here immunoSEQ multiplex PCR was the method, and the copy in TCRdb shows in-frame clones only, minus some. The data show hundreds of thousands of clones, 87% seen once. The material sequenced was PBMCs or T cells enriched from blood (not recorded which). Source of these receptors: a woman aged 30 to 39 who had recovered from COVID-19.

The chain combines TRBV15 with TRBJ1-1; D unclear. The CDR3 loop spans 14 amino acids. CDR1 is LNHNV, CDR2 YYDKDF, per germline (reference sequence). V was pared by 0 bases and J by 4 bases, with 9 bases between. CDR3 sequence: CATSRDPGSTEAFF. In nucleotides, the CDR3 is TGTGCCACCAGCAGAGATCCGGGGTCCACTGAAGCTTTCTTT.

This chain joins TRBV21-1 and TRBJ2-7; TRBD2, the D gene given by the table, was not confirmed from the DNA. TRBV21-1 is labeled a pseudogene. This CDR3 is 14 amino acids long. CDR3 in DNA: TGTGCCAGCAGCAAAGTTGTGACTTCCTACGAGCAGTACTTC. Translating it yields CASSKVVTSYEQYF.

The chain links TRBV15 to TRBJ1-4, with D perhaps TRBD1 (6 bases). There are 14 residues in the CDR3. The germline V gene has CDR1 LNHNV and CDR2 YYDKDF (reference sequence). V shed 3 bases and J shed 8 bases, with 13 bases lying between them. CDR3 loop: CATSRGAGSEKLFF. In DNA form, the CDR3 reads TGTGCCACCAGCAGGGGGGCGGGCTCCGAAAAACTGTTTTTT.

This chain uses TRBV19 with TRBJ2-2; possible D gene TRBD2, 5 bases. The CDR3 has 14 amino acids. With 5 bases removed from V and 4 bases from J, the gap between germline ends came to 11 bases. Germline CDR1 and CDR2: LNHDA and SQIVND (reference sequence). CDR3 nucleotide sequence: TGTGCCAGTAGTTCTGGACTTGGCACCGGGGAGCTGTTTTTT. Protein: CASSSGLGTGELFF.

The chain has TRBV14 and TRBJ1-2; TRBD1 is a possible D gene (6 bases). The V end lost 6 bases, the J end lost 3 bases, and 11 bases lay between the germline ends. Looked up from germline, CDR1 is SGHDN and CDR2 is FVKESK. This CDR3 contains 13 residues. The CDR3 protein is CASSQDRDYGYTF. The DNA of the CDR3 is TGTGCCAGCAGTCAGGACAGAGACTATGGCTACACCTTC.

The chain has TRBV10-2 and TRBJ1-1, with TRBD1 as a possible D gene (5 bases). Germline values: CDR1 WSHSY, CDR2 SAAADI. CDR3 length: 17 amino acids. Trimming shortened V by 1 base and J by 0 bases, and 15 bases separated the two germline ends. CDR3 sequence reads: CASSEFWGDAMNTEAFF. The CDR3 DNA reads TGCGCCAGCAGTGAGTTTTGGGGGGACGCTATGAACACTGAAGCTTTCTTT.

This sequence joins TRBV7-9 and TRBJ2-3; the D gene is possibly TRBD2 (6 bases). Germline CDR1 is SEHNR and CDR2 is FQNEAQ (reference sequence). V gave up 5 bases and J gave up 0 bases, with 12 bases separating them. This CDR3 spans 15 amino acids. CDR3 bases: TGTGCCAGCAGCCCCCTTGGGGGGAGCACAGATACGCAGTATTTT. The encoded protein is CASSPLGGSTDTQYF.

This rearrangement joins TRBV5-4 to TRBJ2-7; TRBD2 agrees at 7 bases. Germline V lookup: CDR1 SGHNT, CDR2 YYREEE (reference sequence). The CDR3 has 12 amino acids. Losses at the gene ends were 7 bases for V and 4 bases for J; bases not matched to a gene: 5. CDR3 sequence: CASGGDLYEQYF. The CDR3 DNA follows: TGTGCCAGCGGGGGGGATTTGTACGAGCAGTACTTC.

The V call is TRBV7-9, the J call TRBJ2-3; D not resolved. Germline CDR1 SEHNR, CDR2 FQNEAQ (reference sequence). Trimming took 0 bases from V and 0 from J, leaving 10 bases between them. This CDR3 has 16 residues. CDR3 coding DNA: TGTGCCAGCAGCTTAGCGCTCACTTCTAGCACAGATACGCAGTATTTT. Translation gives CASSLALTSSTDTQYF.

In this sample, this clone turned up a few times. Other DNA sequences in the same sample also yield this CDR3. The chain is built from TRBV19 and TRBJ2-3, with D uncertain. CDR1 and CDR2 (germline): LNHDA, SQIVND (reference sequence). V lost 6 bases to trimming and J lost 1 base, with 8 bases between them. This CDR3 region has 13 residues. The CDR3 spells CASRPRGTDTQYF. The CDR3 DNA reads as TGTGCCAGTAGACCCCGAGGCACAGATACGCAGTATTTT.

V gene TRBV4-1 combines with J gene TRBJ2-5; 9 bases fit TRBD1. This CDR3 spans 16 amino acids. Germline CDR1 reads MGHRA; CDR2 reads YSYEKL. V lost 0 bases to trimming and J lost 4 bases; unmatched junction nucleotides: 6. CDR3 in DNA: TGCGCCAGCAGCCAAGAGGACAGGGGATATGCAGAGACCCAGTACTTC. Encoded protein: CASSQEDRGYAETQYF.

CDR3 sequence reads: CASRTSGISTYEQYF. CDR3 coding DNA: TGTGCCAGCAGAACTAGCGGGATCTCAACCTACGAGCAGTACTTC. J is TRBJ2-7 and V is TRBV27; 10 bases fit TRBD2. CDR1 is MNHEY, CDR2 SMNVEV, per germline (reference sequence). The CDR3 totals 15 residues. V lost 6 bases to trimming and J lost 2 bases; unmatched junction nucleotides: 7.

The chain employs TRBV12-3 or TRBV12-4 and TRBJ2-4; tentatively, D is TRBD1 (5 bases). This CDR3 has 12 residues. The V and J ends lost 3 bases and 8 bases respectively, with 8 bases between them. Here the CDR3 reads CASSLQGYIQYF. The CDR3 nucleotides read TGTGCCAGCAGTTTGCAGGGTTACATTCAGTACTTC.

The rearrangement uses TRBV5-6 and TRBJ1-2; D is perhaps TRBD1 (5 bases). Germline lookup yields CDR1 SGHDT and CDR2 YYEEEE. This CDR3 has 16 residues. The V end was cut by 0 bases, the J end by 6 bases, with 18 bases between. The CDR3 DNA sequence: TGTGCCAGCAGCTTGGCCAGCAGGGAATATCTTGATGGCTACACCTTC. This encodes CASSLASREYLDGYTF.

The chain couples TRBV3-1 (or the pseudogene TRBV3-2) to TRBJ2-3, with D unclear. The germline CDR1 and CDR2 sequences are LGHDT and YNNKEL (reference sequence). The V gene lost 1 base and the J gene lost 0 bases, with 14 bases spanning the gap. The CDR3 is 17 amino acids. CDR3 in amino acids: CASSQARLTSSTDTQYF. CDR3 sequence (DNA): TGTGCCAGCAGCCAAGCCAGACTTACATCTAGCACAGATACGCAGTATTTT.

V usage is TRBV19 and J usage is TRBJ2-1; 7 bases line up with TRBD2. This CDR3 region has 13 residues. J was trimmed by 6 bases and V by 4 bases; bases with no gene match: 3. Germline-derived CDR1 and CDR2 are LNHDA and SQIVND (reference sequence). The CDR3 DNA sequence: TGTGCCAGTAGTACTGGACTAGTCAATGAGCAGTTCTTC. Protein sequence: CASSTGLVNEQFF. Based on the CDR3 plus reference TRBV19 and TRBJ2-1, the full variable domain is DGGITQSPKYLFRKEGQNVTLSCEQNLNHDAMYWYRQDPGQGLRLIYYSQIVNDFQKGDIAEGYSVSREKKESFPLTVTSAQKNPTAFYLCASSTGLVNEQFFGPGTRLTVL.

The chain uses TRBV15 and TRBJ1-5, with TRBD1 matching 8 bases. The CDR3 is 17 amino acids. Germline assignment: CDR1 LNHNV and CDR2 YYDKDF (reference sequence). With 2 bases clipped from V and 2 bases from J, the junction kept 8 bases outside the gene matches. CDR3 bases: TGTGCCACCAGCAGACCTCCAGACAGGGGTGGCAATCAGCCCCAGCATTTT. This gives the protein CATSRPPDRGGNQPQHF. Using reference TRBV15 and TRBJ1-5 for the parts outside the CDR3, the full variable domain is DAMVIQNPRYQVTQFGKPVTLSCSQTLNHNVMYWYQQKSSQAPKLLFHYYDKDFNNEADTPDNFQSRRPNTSFCFLDIRSPGLGDTAMYLCATSRPPDRGGNQPQHFGDGTRLSIL.

The gene calls are TRBV25-1 and TRBJ2-1, with 8 nucleotides matching TRBD1. The V gene end was trimmed by 3 bases and the J gene end by 7 bases; junction bases not matched to a gene: 8. CDR3 length: 15 amino acids. Looked up from germline, CDR1 is MGHDK and CDR2 is SYGVNS. In nucleotides, the CDR3 is TGTGCCAGCAGTGAGGGGCAGGGGGCGCGAAATGAGCAGTTCTTC. As protein: CASSEGQGARNEQFF.

The chain couples TRBV5-1 to TRBJ1-3; 7 bases align to TRBD1. The CDR3 sequence is 15 residues long. Germline CDR1 is SGHRS and CDR2 is YFSETQ. Trimming took 4 bases from V and 1 from J; bases not matched to a gene: 5. The CDR3 loop reads CASSLDRLSGNTIYF. In DNA form, the CDR3 reads TGCGCCAGCAGCCTGGACAGGTTGTCTGGAAACACCATATATTTT. The full variable domain, in which reference TRBV5-1 and TRBJ1-3 provide the parts outside the CDR3, is KAGVTQTPRYLIKTRGQQVTLSCSPISGHRSVSWYQQTPGQGLQFLFEYFSETQRNKGNFPGRFSGRQFSNSRSEMNVSTLELGDSALYLCASSLDRLSGNTIYFGEGSWLTVV.

The table lists this clone with a few counts. The chain joins TRBV7-9 to TRBJ1-2, with 10 bases identical to TRBD1. The CDR3 is 14 amino acids. V shed 6 bases and J 3 bases; nucleotides not matched to a gene: 4. From germline, CDR1 is SEHNR and CDR2 FQNEAQ (reference sequence). The CDR3 region is CASSSGTGDYGYTF. Here the CDR3 DNA reads TGTGCCAGCAGTTCCGGGACAGGGGACTATGGCTACACCTTC.